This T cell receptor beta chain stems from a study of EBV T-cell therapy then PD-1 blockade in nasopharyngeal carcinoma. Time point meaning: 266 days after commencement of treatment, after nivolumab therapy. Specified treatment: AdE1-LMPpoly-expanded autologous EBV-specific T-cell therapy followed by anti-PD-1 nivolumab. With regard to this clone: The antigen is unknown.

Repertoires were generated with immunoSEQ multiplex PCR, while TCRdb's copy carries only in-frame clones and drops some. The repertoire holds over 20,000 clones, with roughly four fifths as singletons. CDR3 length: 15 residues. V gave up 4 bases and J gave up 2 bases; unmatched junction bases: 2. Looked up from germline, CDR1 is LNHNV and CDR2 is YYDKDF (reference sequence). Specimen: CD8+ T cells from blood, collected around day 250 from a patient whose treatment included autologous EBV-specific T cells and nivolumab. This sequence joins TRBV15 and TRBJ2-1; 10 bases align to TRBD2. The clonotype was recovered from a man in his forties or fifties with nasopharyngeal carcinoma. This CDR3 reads CATSNGLAAYNEQFF. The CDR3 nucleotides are TGTGCCACCAGCAATGGACTAGCGGCCTACAATGAGCAGTTCTTC. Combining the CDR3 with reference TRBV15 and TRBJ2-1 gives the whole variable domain DAMVIQNPRYQVTQFGKPVTLSCSQTLNHNVMYWYQQKSSQAPKLLFHYYDKDFNNEADTPDNFQSRRPNTSFCFLDIRSPGLGDTAMYLCATSNGLAAYNEQFFGPGTRLTVL.